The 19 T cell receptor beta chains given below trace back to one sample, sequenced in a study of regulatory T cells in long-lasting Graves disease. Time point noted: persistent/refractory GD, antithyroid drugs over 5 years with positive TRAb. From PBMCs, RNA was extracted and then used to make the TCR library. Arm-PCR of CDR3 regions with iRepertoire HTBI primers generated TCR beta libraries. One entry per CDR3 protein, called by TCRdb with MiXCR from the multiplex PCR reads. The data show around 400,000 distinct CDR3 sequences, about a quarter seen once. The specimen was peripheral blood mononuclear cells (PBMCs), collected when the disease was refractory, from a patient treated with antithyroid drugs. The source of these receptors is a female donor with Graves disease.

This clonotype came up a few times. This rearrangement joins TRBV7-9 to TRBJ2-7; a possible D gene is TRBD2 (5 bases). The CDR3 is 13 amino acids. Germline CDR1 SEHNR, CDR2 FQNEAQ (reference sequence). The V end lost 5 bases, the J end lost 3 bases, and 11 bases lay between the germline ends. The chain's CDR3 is CASSPRVGYEQYF. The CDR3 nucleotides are TGTGCCAGCAGCCCGCGGGTCGGCTACGAGCAGTACTTC. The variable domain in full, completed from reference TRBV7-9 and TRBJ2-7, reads DTGVSQNPRHKITKRGQNVTFRCDPISEHNRLYWYRQTLGQGPEFLTYFQNEAQLEKSRLLSDRFSAERPKGSFSTLEIQRTEQGDSAMYLCASSPRVGYEQYFGPGTRLTVT.

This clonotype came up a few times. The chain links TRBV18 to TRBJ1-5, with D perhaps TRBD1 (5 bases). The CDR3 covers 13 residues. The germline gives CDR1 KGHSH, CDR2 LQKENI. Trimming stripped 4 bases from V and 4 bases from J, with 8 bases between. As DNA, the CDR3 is TGTGCCAGCTCACGGGGGGATAATCAGCCCCAGCATTTT. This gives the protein CASSRGDNQPQHF.

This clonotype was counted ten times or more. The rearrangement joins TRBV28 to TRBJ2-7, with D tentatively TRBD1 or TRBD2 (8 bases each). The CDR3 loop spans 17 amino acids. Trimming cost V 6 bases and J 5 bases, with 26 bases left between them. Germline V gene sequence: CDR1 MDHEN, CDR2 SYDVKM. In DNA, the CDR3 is TGTGCCAGCAGGGGGGACAGGACTAGCTACTCATACGACGAGCAGTACTTC. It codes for CASRGDRTSYSYDEQYF.

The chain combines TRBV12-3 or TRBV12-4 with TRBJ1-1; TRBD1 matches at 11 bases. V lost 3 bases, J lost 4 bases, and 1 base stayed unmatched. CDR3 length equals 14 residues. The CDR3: CASSFGTGGTEAFF. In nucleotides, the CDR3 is TGTGCCAGCAGTTTTGGGACAGGGGGCACTGAAGCTTTCTTT.

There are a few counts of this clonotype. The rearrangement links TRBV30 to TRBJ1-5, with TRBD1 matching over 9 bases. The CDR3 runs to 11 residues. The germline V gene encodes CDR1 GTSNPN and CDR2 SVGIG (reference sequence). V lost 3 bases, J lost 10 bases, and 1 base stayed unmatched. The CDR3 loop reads CAWSTGGPQHF. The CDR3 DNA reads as TGTGCCTGGAGCACAGGGGGCCCCCAGCATTTT.

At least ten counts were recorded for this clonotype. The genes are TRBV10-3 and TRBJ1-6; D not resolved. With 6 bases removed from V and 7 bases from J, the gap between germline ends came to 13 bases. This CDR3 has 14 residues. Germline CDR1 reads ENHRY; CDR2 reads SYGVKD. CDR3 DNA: TGTGCCATCAGGTCCCGGCCCGAGAATTCACCCCTCCACTTT. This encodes CAIRSRPENSPLHF.

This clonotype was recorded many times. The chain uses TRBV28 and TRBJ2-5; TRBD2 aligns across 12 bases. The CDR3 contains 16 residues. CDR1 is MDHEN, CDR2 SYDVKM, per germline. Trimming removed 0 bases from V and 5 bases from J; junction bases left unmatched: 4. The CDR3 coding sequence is TGTGCCAGCAGTTTATGGACTAGCGGGAGAGGGGAGACCCAGTACTTC. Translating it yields CASSLWTSGRGETQYF. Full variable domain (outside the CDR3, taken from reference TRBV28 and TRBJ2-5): DVKVTQSSRYLVKRTGEKVFLECVQDMDHENMFWYRQDPGLGLRLIYFSYDVKMKEKGDIPEGYSVSREKKERFSLILESASTNQTSMYLCASSLWTSGRGETQYFGPGTRLLVL.

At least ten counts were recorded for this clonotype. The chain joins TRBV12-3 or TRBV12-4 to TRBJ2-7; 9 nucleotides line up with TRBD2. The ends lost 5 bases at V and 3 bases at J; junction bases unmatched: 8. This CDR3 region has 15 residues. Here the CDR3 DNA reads TGTGCCAGCAGTGAGATAGCGGGAGTTCGCTACGAGCAGTACTTC. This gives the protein CASSEIAGVRYEQYF.

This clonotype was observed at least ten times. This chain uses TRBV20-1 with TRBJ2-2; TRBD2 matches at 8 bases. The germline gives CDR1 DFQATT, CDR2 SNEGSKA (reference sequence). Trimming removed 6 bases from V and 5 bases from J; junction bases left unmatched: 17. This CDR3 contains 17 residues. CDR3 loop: CSATTFTSGGGTGELFF. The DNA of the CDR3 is TGCAGTGCGACTACCTTCACTAGCGGAGGAGGGACCGGGGAGCTGTTTTTT.

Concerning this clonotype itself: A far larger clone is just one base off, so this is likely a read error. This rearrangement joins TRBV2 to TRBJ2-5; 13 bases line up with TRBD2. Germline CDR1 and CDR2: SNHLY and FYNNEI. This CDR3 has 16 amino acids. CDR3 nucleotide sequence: TGTGCCAGCAGTTTGGGACTAGCGGGACGCCAAGAGACCCAGCACTTC. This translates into CASSLGLAGRQETQHF.

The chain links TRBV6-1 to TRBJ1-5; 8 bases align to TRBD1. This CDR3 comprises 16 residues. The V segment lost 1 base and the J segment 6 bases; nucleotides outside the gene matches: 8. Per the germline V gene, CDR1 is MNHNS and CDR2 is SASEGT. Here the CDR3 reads CASSEGTGSRAQPQHF. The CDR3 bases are TGTGCCAGCAGTGAAGGGACAGGGTCGCGGGCTCAGCCCCAGCATTTT.

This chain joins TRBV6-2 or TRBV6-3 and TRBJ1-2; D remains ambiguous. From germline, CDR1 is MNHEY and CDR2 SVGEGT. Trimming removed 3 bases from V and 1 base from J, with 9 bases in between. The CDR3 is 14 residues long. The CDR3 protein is CASSYDTNNYGYTF. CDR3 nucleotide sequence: TGTGCCAGCAGTTATGACACCAATAACTATGGCTACACCTTC.

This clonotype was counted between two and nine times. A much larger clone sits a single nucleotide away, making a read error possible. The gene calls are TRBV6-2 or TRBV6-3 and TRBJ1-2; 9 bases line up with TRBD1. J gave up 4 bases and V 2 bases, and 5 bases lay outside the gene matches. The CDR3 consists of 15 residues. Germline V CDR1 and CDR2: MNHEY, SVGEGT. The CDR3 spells CASSYAGQGSYGYTF. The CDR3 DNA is TGTGCCAGCAGTTACGCGGGACAGGGTAGCTATGGCTACACCTTC.

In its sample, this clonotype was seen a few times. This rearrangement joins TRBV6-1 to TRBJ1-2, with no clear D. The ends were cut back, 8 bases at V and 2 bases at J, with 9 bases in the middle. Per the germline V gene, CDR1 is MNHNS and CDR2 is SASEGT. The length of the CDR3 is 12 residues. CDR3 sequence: CASSNSNYGYTF. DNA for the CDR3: TGTGCCAGCTCAAACAGCAACTATGGCTACACCTTC.

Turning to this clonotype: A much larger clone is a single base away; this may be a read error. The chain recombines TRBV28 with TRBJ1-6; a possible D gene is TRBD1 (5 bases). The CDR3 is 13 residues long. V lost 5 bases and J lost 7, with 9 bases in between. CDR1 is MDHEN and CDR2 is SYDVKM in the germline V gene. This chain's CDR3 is CASSKTENSPLHF. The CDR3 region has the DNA TGTGCCAGCAGTAAGACAGAGAATTCACCCCTCCACTTT.

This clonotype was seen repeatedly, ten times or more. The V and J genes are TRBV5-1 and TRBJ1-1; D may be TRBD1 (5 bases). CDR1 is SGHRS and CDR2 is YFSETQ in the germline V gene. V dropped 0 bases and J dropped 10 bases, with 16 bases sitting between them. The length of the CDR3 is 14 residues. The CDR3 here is CASSLEGPLYGAFF. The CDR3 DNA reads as TGCGCCAGCAGCTTGGAGGGGCCTTTGTATGGAGCTTTCTTT.

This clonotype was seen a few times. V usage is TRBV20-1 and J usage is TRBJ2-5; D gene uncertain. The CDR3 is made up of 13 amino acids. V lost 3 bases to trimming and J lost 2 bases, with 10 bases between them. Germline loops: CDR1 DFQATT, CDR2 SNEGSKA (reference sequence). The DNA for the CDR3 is TGCAGTGCTAGTTTAGATGGGCAAGAGACCCAGTACTTC. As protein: CSASLDGQETQYF.

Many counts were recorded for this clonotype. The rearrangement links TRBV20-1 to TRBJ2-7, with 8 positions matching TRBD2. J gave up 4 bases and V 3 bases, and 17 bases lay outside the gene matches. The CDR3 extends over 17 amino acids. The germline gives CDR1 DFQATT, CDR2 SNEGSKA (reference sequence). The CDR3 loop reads CSASRRSRGTRGYEQYF. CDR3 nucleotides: TGCAGTGCTAGCAGGCGGAGCCGAGGGACTAGAGGATACGAGCAGTACTTC.

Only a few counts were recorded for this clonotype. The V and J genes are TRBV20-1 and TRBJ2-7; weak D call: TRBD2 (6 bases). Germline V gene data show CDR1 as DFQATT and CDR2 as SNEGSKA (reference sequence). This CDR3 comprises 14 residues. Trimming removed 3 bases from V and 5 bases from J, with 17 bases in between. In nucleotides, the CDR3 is TGCAGTGCTAGGTCGTTGGGGAGGATCGACGAGCAGTACTTC. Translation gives CSARSLGRIDEQYF.